The 28 T cell receptor beta chains presented below share a single source sample, sequenced in a study of blood T cells in healthy people across ages. A sample-barcoded 5' primer and a J-beta primer mix were used in a second PCR of about 7 to 11 cycles. TCRdb analysed the 5' RACE reads with MiXCR anew, one entry per CDR3 protein. The table includes some 690,000 distinct CDR3 sequences, 20% to 25% detected once. The sequenced material came from blood. All receptors derive from a man in his 70s in good health.

In this sample, this clonotype turned up once. V is TRBV28 and J is TRBJ2-1, with 16 bases aligning to TRBD2. Germline V gene sequence: CDR1 MDHEN, CDR2 SYDVKM. The CDR3 has 17 amino acids. V was pared by 6 bases and J by 4 bases, with 6 bases of the junction left unmatched. DNA for the CDR3: TGTGCCAGCAGGCTTCCGGGACTAGCGGGAGGGTACAATGAGCAGTTCTTC. Translation gives CASRLPGLAGGYNEQFF.

This clonotype was counted between two and nine times. V usage is TRBV3-1 and J usage is TRBJ1-1; D is possibly TRBD1 (5 bases). The CDR3 spans 15 residues. The germline V gene has CDR1 LGHDT and CDR2 YNNKEL (reference sequence). V lost 4 bases and J lost 4, with 16 bases in between. CDR3 amino acids: CASSPFVRGGTEAFF. The CDR3, as DNA: TGTGCCAGCAGCCCATTCGTGAGGGGAGGCACTGAAGCTTTCTTT.

This clonotype has a handful of counts. The CDR3 protein is CASSGLAGYTGELFF. CDR3 nucleotides: TGTGCCAGCAGCGGACTAGCGGGATACACCGGGGAGCTGTTTTTT. The chain combines TRBV11-2 with TRBJ2-2; 12 bases agree with TRBD2. Germline CDR1 is SGHAT and CDR2 is FQNNGV. Germline trimming cut 5 bases from V and 3 bases from J; bases unmatched to any gene: 1. This CDR3 has 15 amino acids. Looking up the rest from reference TRBV11-2 and TRBJ2-2 gives the full variable domain: EAGVAQSPRYKIIEKRQSVAFWCNPISGHATLYWYQQILGQGPKLLIQFQNNGVVDDSQLPKDRFSAERLKGVDSTLKIQPAKLEDSAVYLCASSGLAGYTGELFFGEGSRLTVL.

This clonotype was seen a few times. The chain carries TRBV6-5 and TRBJ1-2, with TRBD1 as a possible D gene (6 bases). V was pared by 5 bases and J by 3 bases, with 13 bases between. The germline V gene encodes CDR1 MNHEY and CDR2 SVGAGI. CDR3 length: 14 amino acids. The CDR3 region is CASSAVNRDYGYTF. The CDR3 bases are TGTGCCAGCAGTGCCGTCAACAGGGACTATGGCTACACCTTC.

In its sample, this clonotype was seen many times. The J gene is TRBJ2-3, the V gene TRBV6-5; TRBD2 matches 13 bases. V lost 10 bases and J lost 5; bases outside the gene matches: 3. CDR1 and CDR2 (germline): MNHEY, SVGAGI. The CDR3 is 13 amino acids. CDR3 in amino acids: CATRTSGRDTQYF. DNA of the CDR3: TGTGCCACTAGGACTAGCGGGAGAGATACGCAGTATTTT.

The rearrangement uses TRBV12-3 or TRBV12-4 and TRBJ2-5; 7 nucleotides line up with TRBD1. This CDR3 has 14 amino acids. V lost 6 bases and J lost 2; bases outside the gene matches: 6. The CDR3 region is CASSRDRPQETQYF. For the CDR3, the DNA is TGTGCCAGCAGCCGGGACAGACCACAAGAGACCCAGTACTTC.

The chain couples TRBV2 to TRBJ2-5; 7 bases align to TRBD1. TRBJ2-7 matches the DNA end more closely, so the J call is doubtful. The germline V gene encodes CDR1 SNHLY and CDR2 FYNNEI. This CDR3 is built from 14 residues. The CDR3 DNA reads TGTGCCAGCAGTGGTTTGACAGGGAACTACGAGCAGTACTTC. Translating it yields CASSGLTGNYEQYF.

This clonotype was seen more than once but under ten times. The chain carries TRBV12-3 or TRBV12-4 and TRBJ1-5; D is ambiguous. This CDR3 is 12 amino acids long. V was trimmed by 5 bases and J by 5 bases, leaving 7 bases between them. The CDR3, as DNA: TGTGCCAGCAGTCAAACAGATCAGCCCCAGCATTTT. Translated, it gives CASSQTDQPQHF.

This clonotype was seen more than once but under ten times. This chain joins TRBV4-3 and TRBJ2-2, with TRBD2 identical over 9 bases. V shed 1 base and J 6 bases; nucleotides not matched to a gene: 6. The CDR3 extends over 16 amino acids. Looked up from germline, CDR1 is LGHNA and CDR2 is YSLEER. The chain's CDR3 is CASSQGLAGEAGELFF. Here the CDR3 DNA reads TGCGCCAGCAGCCAAGGTTTAGCGGGAGAGGCCGGGGAGCTGTTTTTT.

The V and J genes are TRBV15 and TRBJ2-3; D uncertain. The CDR3 sequence is 16 residues long. Per the germline V gene, CDR1 is LNHNV and CDR2 is YYDKDF (reference sequence). V was clipped by 0 bases and J by 2 bases, with 12 bases between them. The CDR3 nucleotides are TGTGCCACCAGCAGAGATTCAGACACATCCACAGATACGCAGTATTTT. Its translation is CATSRDSDTSTDTQYF.

The chain is built from TRBV6-6 and TRBJ1-4; 7 bases line up with TRBD1. CDR1 and CDR2 from the germline V gene are MNHNY and SVGAGI (reference sequence). The CDR3 loop spans 17 amino acids. Trimming cost V 3 bases and J 3 bases; bases outside gene matches: 10. The CDR3 here is CASSYLGPGQSNEKLFF. In DNA, the CDR3 is TGTGCCAGCAGTTATTTGGGACCGGGACAGTCTAATGAAAAACTGTTTTTT.

The V and J genes are TRBV20-1 and TRBJ2-6; 7 positions agree with TRBD2. Germline V lookup: CDR1 DFQATT, CDR2 SNEGSKA (reference sequence). The trim removed 3 bases at V and 2 bases at J, leaving 7 bases unmatched. The CDR3 is 16 residues long. CDR3 sequence reads: CSASSAGVTGANVLTF. The CDR3 DNA reads as TGCAGTGCTAGTTCTGCGGGGGTTACTGGGGCCAACGTCCTGACTTTC.

The genes are TRBV20-1 and TRBJ2-1; TRBD2 matches at 7 bases. V trimming: 5 bases; J trimming: 11 bases; junction bases outside the gene matches: 18. The CDR3 sequence is 15 residues long. The germline V gene encodes CDR1 DFQATT and CDR2 SNEGSKA (reference sequence). The CDR3 coding sequence is TGCAGTGCTTGGGCTAGCGGTCCAATCATCCCTAAGCAGTTCTTC. This sequence encodes CSAWASGPIIPKQFF.

This clonotype has just a few counts. The chain employs TRBV12-3 or TRBV12-4 and TRBJ2-1; D might be TRBD1 (6 bases). V gave up 6 bases and J gave up 10 bases, with 10 bases separating them. The CDR3 covers 11 residues. The chain's CDR3 is CASSPDREQFF. CDR3 in DNA: TGTGCCAGCAGCCCTGACAGGGAGCAGTTCTTC.

The chain joins TRBV5-1 to TRBJ2-5; D is unresolved. Trimming took off 5 bases at V and 5 bases at J, with 7 bases between the two ends. Germline CDR1 SGHRS, CDR2 YFSETQ. This CDR3 contains 11 residues. The CDR3 region is CASRGLETQYF. The DNA of the CDR3 is TGCGCCAGCAGGGGATTGGAGACCCAGTACTTC.

The chain carries TRBV20-1 and TRBJ1-6, with D uncertain. The CDR3 loop spans 17 amino acids. The V gene's germline CDR1 is DFQATT and CDR2 SNEGSKA (reference sequence). Trimming cost V 2 bases and J 0 bases, with 14 bases left between them. The CDR3 nucleotides read TGCAGTGCTAGAATTGGCTCGGGTAGCTCCTATAATTCACCCCTCCACTTT. As protein: CSARIGSGSSYNSPLHF.

This sequence joins TRBV28 and TRBJ1-1; no definite D call. CDR3 length: 13 residues. Germline CDR1 is MDHEN and CDR2 is SYDVKM. Between the trimmed V and J ends, which lost 8 bases and 5 bases, there was a span of 15 bases. The CDR3 is CASSTPGETEAFF. In DNA, the CDR3 is TGTGCCAGCTCCACCCCTGGGGAGACTGAAGCTTTCTTT.

The chain employs TRBV6-1 and TRBJ2-3; possible D gene TRBD1, 6 bases. There are 14 residues in the CDR3. V was cut by 3 bases and J by 7 bases, with 14 bases left in between. Germline-derived CDR1 and CDR2 are MNHNS and SASEGT. The DNA for the CDR3 is TGTGCCAGCAGTGAGGTACAGGGACCACATACGCAGTATTTT. Amino acid sequence: CASSEVQGPHTQYF.

Only a few counts were recorded for this clonotype. This chain uses TRBV20-1 with TRBJ1-5; D is uncertain. Looked up from germline, CDR1 is DFQATT and CDR2 is SNEGSKA (reference sequence). Trimming cost V 1 base and J 1 base, with 8 bases left between them. The CDR3 runs to 14 residues. DNA of the CDR3: TGCAGTGCTAGAGGCGGAGGGAGCAATCAGCCCCAGCATTTT. This sequence encodes CSARGGGSNQPQHF.

This clonotype has more than one count but fewer than ten. This chain connects TRBV9 to TRBJ1-1; TRBD1 might be the D (5 bases). Trimming took 2 bases from V and 1 from J, leaving 15 bases between them. CDR3 length: 16 residues. Germline CDR1 SGDLS, CDR2 YYNGEE. The CDR3 loop is CASSVRLGDANTEAFF. The CDR3 DNA reads TGTGCCAGCAGCGTTCGCCTTGGGGACGCGAACACTGAAGCTTTCTTT.

This chain connects TRBV7-2 to TRBJ1-1, with D maybe TRBD1 (6 bases). The V gene lost 5 bases and the J gene lost 0 bases, with 13 bases spanning the gap. The CDR3 is 15 amino acids. Per the germline V gene, CDR1 is SGHTA and CDR2 is FQGNSA. CDR3 nucleotides: TGTGCCAGCAGCGCGTACAGGGCCATGAACACTGAAGCTTTCTTT. It encodes CASSAYRAMNTEAFF.

The CDR3 DNA follows: TGCAGTGCCTCAAGCCTAGCGGGAGTTAACAATGAGCAGTTCTTC. This sequence encodes CSASSLAGVNNEQFF. The J gene is TRBJ2-1, the V gene TRBV20-1; 10 nucleotides agree with TRBD2. Germline loops: CDR1 DFQATT, CDR2 SNEGSKA (reference sequence). CDR3 length: 15 amino acids. J was trimmed by 5 bases and V by 6 bases; bases with no gene match: 10.

The rearrangement uses TRBV7-6 and TRBJ2-7; 12 bases line up with TRBD2. Gene TRBJ2-1 matches the end of the DNA better, so the J call may be wrong. There are 16 residues in the CDR3. In germline, CDR1 is SGHVS, CDR2 FNYEAQ. Written as DNA, the CDR3 is TGTGCCAGCAGCGACCGACTAGCGGGAGAAACCAATGAGCAGTTCTTC. It yields the protein CASSDRLAGETNEQFF.

This chain connects TRBV20-1 to TRBJ1-2, with D unresolved. The germline gives CDR1 DFQATT, CDR2 SNEGSKA (reference sequence). There are 13 residues in the CDR3. V was pared by 6 bases and J by 8 bases, with 19 bases between. The chain's CDR3 is CSANLGRVRGYTF. In DNA form, the CDR3 reads TGCAGTGCCAATCTCGGAAGGGTCCGGGGCTACACCTTC.

This chain uses TRBV6-1 with TRBJ2-3; possibly TRBD1 for D (6 bases). V gave up 0 bases and J gave up 5 bases, with 12 bases separating them. This CDR3 contains 15 residues. Looked up from germline, CDR1 is MNHNS and CDR2 is SASEGT. The chain's CDR3 is CASSEAGATGDTQYF. CDR3 in DNA: TGTGCCAGCAGTGAAGCGGGGGCAACGGGAGATACGCAGTATTTT.

The table lists this clonotype with a few counts. The V call is TRBV4-2, the J call TRBJ2-7; D gene ambiguous. The CDR3 totals 13 residues. Trimming stripped 1 base from V and 3 bases from J, with 7 bases between. Germline V gene lookup returns CDR1 LGHNA and CDR2 YNFKEQ. The CDR3 loop reads CASSQAPDYEQYF. DNA for the CDR3: TGTGCCAGCAGCCAAGCCCCCGACTACGAGCAGTACTTC.

In its sample, this clonotype was seen a few times. V is TRBV12-3 or TRBV12-4 and J is TRBJ2-1; TRBD1 is a possible D gene (5 bases). The ends were cut back, 7 bases at V and 5 bases at J, with 18 bases in the middle. This CDR3 has 15 amino acids. CDR3 sequence reads: CASTTNLRANNEQFF. CDR3 DNA: TGTGCCAGCACCACGAACCTCAGGGCCAACAATGAGCAGTTCTTC.

The rearrangement uses TRBV20-1 and TRBJ2-1; 12 nucleotides align to TRBD2. This CDR3 has 17 amino acids. CDR1 and CDR2 (germline): DFQATT, SNEGSKA (reference sequence). With V trimmed by 2 bases and J by 3 bases, 8 bases remained unmatched. CDR3 protein: CSARPGTSGPSYNEQFF. The CDR3 coding sequence is TGCAGTGCTAGACCAGGGACTAGCGGGCCTAGCTACAATGAGCAGTTCTTC.